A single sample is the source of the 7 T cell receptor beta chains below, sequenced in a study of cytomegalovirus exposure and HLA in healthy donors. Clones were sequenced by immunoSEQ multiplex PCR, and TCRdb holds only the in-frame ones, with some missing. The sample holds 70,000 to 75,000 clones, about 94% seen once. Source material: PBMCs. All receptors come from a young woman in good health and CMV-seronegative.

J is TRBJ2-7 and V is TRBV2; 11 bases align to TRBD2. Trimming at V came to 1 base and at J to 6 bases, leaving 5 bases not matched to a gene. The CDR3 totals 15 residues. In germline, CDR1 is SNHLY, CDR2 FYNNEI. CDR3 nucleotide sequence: TGTGCCAGCAGTGAAGGGCTAGCGGGAGGTCGCGAGCAGTACTTC. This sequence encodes CASSEGLAGGREQYF.

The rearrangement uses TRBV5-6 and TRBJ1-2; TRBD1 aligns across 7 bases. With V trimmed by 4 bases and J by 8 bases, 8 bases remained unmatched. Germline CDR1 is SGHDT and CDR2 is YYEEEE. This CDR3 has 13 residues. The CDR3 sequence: CASSPGQSRGYTF. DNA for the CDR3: TGTGCCAGCAGCCCGGGACAGAGCCGCGGCTACACCTTC.

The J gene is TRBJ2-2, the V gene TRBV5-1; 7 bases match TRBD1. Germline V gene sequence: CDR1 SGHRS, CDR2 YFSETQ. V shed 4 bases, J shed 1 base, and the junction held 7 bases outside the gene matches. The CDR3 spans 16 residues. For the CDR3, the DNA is TGCGCCAGCAGCGCCGGCGGACAGGTGAACACCGGGGAGCTGTTTTTT. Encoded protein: CASSAGGQVNTGELFF. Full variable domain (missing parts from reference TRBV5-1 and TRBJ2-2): KAGVTQTPRYLIKTRGQQVTLSCSPISGHRSVSWYQQTPGQGLQFLFEYFSETQRNKGNFPGRFSGRQFSNSRSEMNVSTLELGDSALYLCASSAGGQVNTGELFFGEGSRLTVL.

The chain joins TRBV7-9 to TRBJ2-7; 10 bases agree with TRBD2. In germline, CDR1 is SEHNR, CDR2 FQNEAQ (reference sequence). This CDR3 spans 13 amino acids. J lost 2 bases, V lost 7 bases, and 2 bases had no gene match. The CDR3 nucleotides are TGTGCCAGCAATCTAGCGGGAGCCTACGAGCAGTACTTC. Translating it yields CASNLAGAYEQYF.

CDR3 sequence reads: CATSRDRGFGHEQYF. DNA of the CDR3: TGTGCCACCAGCAGAGATCGCGGGTTCGGCCACGAGCAGTACTTC. The chain links TRBV15 to TRBJ2-7, with D possibly being TRBD2 (5 bases). CDR1 is LNHNV and CDR2 is YYDKDF in the germline V gene (reference sequence). The CDR3 has 15 residues. V was shortened by 0 bases and J by 5 bases, with 14 bases between the two germline ends.

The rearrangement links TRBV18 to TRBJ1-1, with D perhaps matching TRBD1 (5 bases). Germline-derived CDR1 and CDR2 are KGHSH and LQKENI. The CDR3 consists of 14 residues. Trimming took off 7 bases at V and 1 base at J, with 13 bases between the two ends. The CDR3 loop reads CASLTGAWNTEAFF. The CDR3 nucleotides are TGTGCCAGCTTGACTGGGGCTTGGAACACTGAAGCTTTCTTT. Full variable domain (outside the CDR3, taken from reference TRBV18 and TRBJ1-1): NAGVMQNPRHLVRRRGQEARLRCSPMKGHSHVYWYRQLPEEGLKFMVYLQKENIIDESGMPKERFSAEFPKEGPSILRIQQVVRGDSAAYFCASLTGAWNTEAFFGQGTRLTVV.

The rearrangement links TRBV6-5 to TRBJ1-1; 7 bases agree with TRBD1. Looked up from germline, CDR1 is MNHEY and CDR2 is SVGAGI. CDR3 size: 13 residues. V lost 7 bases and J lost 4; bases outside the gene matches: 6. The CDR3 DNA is TGTGCCAGCACTCCGGGACAGCGCACTGAAGCTTTCTTT. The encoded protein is CASTPGQRTEAFF.